This TCR beta chain is drawn from a study of cytotoxic CD8 clonotypes in ibrutinib-treated CLL. Study results and limitations: Exceeding age-matched healthy donors, baseline clonality also tracked the counts of circulating CD8+ T cells.

Assay: immunoSEQ multiplex PCR; the TCRdb copy retains only in-frame clones and omits some. This table has 120,000 to 150,000 clones, approximately 90% appearing once. A word on this clone: Its antigen is currently unknown.

The origin of this receptor is a human donor with chronic lymphocytic leukemia. The sequencing used PBMCs, collected after 12 months of ibrutinib treatment.

The DNA for the CDR3 is TGTGCCAGCACAAACGGACTACAAGACAATGAGCAGTTCTTC. Amino acid sequence: CASTNGLQDNEQFF. The genes are TRBV9 and TRBJ2-1; a weak D match, TRBD2 (6 bases). Deletions cut 6 bases from V and 5 bases from J, with 15 bases between. The CDR3 length is 14 residues. The germline gives CDR1 SGDLS, CDR2 YYNGEE.